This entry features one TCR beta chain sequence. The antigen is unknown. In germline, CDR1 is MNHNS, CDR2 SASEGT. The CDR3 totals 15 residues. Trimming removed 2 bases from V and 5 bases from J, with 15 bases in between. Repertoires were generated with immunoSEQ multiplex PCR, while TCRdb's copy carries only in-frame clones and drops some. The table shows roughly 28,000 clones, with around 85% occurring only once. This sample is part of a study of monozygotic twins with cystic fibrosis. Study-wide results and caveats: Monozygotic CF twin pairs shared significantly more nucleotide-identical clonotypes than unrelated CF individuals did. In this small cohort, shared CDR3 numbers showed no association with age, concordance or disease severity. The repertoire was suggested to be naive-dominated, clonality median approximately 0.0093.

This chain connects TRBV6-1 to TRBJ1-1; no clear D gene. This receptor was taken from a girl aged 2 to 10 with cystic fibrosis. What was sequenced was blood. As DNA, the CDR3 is TGTGCCAGCAGTGAAAGCGGGGTGGGTTCGACTGAAGCTTTCTTT. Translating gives CASSESGVGSTEAFF.